This T cell receptor (beta chain) was found in a study of cytomegalovirus exposure and HLA in healthy donors. Study summary: Assignment to the Caucasian-associated ancestry cluster applied to around 82% of the approximately 390 genotyped donors.

Concerning this clone itself: Its antigen is not identified.

Germline CDR1 reads MDHEN; CDR2 reads SYDVKM. The CDR3 spans 17 residues. Germline trimming cut 3 bases from V and 2 bases from J; bases unmatched to any gene: 12. Study-wide points: In a later analysis, at a false discovery rate of 0.05, roughly 17,000 TCR beta sequences were associated with HLA alleles. Per a prior analysis, the majority of TCR beta V segments were productive roughly 90% or roughly 30% of the time. It was taken for granted in presence/absence analyses that sequencing depth across donors was roughly uniform.

Primers: 60 Vbeta forward and 13 Jbeta reverse. The assay was immunoSEQ multiplex PCR, and TCRdb's table has in-frame clones only and misses some. The sample lists 200,000 to 300,000 clones, approximately 84% occurring once. This TCR came from a woman between 35 and 50 years old in good health and CMV-seropositive. Sequencing was carried out using PBMCs. J is TRBJ2-7 and V is TRBV28, with TRBD1 identical over 8 bases. This chain's CDR3 is CASSFAAGGSRAYEQYF. CDR3 sequence (DNA): TGTGCCAGCAGTTTCGCGGCAGGGGGCTCGAGAGCCTACGAGCAGTACTTC.